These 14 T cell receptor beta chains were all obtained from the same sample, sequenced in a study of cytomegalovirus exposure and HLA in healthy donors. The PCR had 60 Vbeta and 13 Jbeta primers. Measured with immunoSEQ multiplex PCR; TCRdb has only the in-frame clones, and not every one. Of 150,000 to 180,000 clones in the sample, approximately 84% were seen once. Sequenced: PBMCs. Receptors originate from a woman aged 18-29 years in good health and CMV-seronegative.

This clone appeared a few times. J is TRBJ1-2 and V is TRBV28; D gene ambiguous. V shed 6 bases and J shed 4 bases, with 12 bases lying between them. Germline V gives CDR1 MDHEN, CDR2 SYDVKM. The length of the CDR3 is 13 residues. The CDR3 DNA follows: TGTGCCAGCAGCCGTGACTGGGTCTATGGCTACACCTTC. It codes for CASSRDWVYGYTF.

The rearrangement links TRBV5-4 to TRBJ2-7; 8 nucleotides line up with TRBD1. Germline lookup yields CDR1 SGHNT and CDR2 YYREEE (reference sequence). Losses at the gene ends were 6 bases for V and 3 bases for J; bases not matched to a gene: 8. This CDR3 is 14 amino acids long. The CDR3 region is CASTTRDRYYEQYF. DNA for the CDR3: TGTGCCAGCACTACTAGGGACAGGTACTACGAGCAGTACTTC.

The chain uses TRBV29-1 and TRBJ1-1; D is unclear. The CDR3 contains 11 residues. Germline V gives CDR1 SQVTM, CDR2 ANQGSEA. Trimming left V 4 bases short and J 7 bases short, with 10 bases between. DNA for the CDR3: TGCAGCGTTGCTCGAAGAGGTGAAGCTTTCTTT. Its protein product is CSVARRGEAFF.

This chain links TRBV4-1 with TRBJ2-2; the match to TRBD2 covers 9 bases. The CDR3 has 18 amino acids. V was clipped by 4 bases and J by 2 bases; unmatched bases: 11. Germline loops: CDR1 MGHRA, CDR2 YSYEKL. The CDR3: CASSPGGAGGLNTGELFF. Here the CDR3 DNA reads TGCGCCAGCAGCCCCGGGGGAGCGGGGGGTCTTAACACCGGGGAGCTGTTTTTT.

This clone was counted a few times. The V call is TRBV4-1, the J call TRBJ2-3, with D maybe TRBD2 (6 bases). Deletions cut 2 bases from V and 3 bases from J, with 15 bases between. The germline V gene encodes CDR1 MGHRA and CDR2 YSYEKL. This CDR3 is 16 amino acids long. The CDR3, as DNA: TGCGCCAGCAGCCAAATCCGGGACTTAAGGACAGATACGCAGTATTTT. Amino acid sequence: CASSQIRDLRTDTQYF.

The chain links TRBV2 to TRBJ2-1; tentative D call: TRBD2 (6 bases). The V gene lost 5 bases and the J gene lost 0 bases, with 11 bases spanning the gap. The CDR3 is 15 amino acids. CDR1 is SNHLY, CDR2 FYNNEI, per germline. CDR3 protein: CASSTRRASYNEQFF. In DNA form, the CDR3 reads TGTGCCAGCAGTACCCGGAGGGCCTCCTACAATGAGCAGTTCTTC.

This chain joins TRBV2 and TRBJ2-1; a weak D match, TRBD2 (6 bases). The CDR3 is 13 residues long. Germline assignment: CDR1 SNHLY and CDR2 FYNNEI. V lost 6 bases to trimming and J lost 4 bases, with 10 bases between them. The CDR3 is CASRVGLYNEQFF. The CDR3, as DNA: TGTGCCAGCAGGGTGGGACTTTACAATGAGCAGTTCTTC.

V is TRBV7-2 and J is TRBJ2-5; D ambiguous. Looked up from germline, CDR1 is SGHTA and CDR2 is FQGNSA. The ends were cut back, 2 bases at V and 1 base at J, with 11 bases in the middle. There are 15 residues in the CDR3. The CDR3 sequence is CASSLSIGSQETQYF. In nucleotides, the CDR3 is TGTGCCAGCAGCTTAAGTATCGGGTCCCAAGAGACCCAGTACTTC. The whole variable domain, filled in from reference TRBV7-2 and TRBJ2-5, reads GAGVSQSPSNKVTEKGKDVELRCDPISGHTALYWYRQSLGQGLEFLIYFQGNSAPDKSGLPSDRFSAERTGGSVSTLTIQRTQQEDSAVYLCASSLSIGSQETQYFGPGTRLLVL.

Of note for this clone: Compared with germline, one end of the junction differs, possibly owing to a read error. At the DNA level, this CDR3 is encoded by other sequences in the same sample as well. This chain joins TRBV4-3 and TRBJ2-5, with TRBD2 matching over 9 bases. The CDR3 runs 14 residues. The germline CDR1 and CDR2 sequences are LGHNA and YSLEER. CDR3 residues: CASSQLAGEETQYF. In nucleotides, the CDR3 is TGCGCCAGCAGCCAATTAGCGGGGGAAGAGACCCAATACTTC.

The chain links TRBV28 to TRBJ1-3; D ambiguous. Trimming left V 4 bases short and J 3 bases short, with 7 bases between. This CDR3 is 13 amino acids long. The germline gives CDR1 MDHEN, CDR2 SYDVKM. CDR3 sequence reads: CASSSPRGNTIYF. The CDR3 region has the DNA TGTGCCAGCAGTTCCCCTCGTGGAAACACCATATATTTT. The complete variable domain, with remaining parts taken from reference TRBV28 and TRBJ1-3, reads DVKVTQSSRYLVKRTGEKVFLECVQDMDHENMFWYRQDPGLGLRLIYFSYDVKMKEKGDIPEGYSVSREKKERFSLILESASTNQTSMYLCASSSPRGNTIYFGEGSWLTVV.

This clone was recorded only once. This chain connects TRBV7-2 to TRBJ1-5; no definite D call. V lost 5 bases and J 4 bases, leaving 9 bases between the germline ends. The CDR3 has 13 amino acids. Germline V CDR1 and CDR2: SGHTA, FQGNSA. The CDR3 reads CASSRGLNQPQHF. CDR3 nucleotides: TGTGCCAGCAGCCGCGGACTAAATCAGCCCCAGCATTTT.

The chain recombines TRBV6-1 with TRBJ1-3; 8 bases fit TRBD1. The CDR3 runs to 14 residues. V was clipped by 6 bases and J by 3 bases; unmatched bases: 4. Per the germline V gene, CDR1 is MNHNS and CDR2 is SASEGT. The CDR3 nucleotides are TGTGCCAGCAGCTGGACAGGGCGTGGAAACACCATATATTTT. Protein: CASSWTGRGNTIYF.

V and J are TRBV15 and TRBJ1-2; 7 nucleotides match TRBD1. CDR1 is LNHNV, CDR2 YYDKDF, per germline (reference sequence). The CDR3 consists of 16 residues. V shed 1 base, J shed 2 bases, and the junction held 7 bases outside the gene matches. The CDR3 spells CATSRGRQGKNYGYTF. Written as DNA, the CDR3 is TGTGCCACCAGCAGAGGGAGACAGGGAAAGAACTATGGCTACACCTTC.

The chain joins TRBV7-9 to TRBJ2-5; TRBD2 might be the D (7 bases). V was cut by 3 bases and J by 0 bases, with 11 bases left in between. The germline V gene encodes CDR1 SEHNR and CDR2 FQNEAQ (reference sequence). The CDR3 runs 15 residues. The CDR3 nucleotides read TGTGCCAGCAGCTTCGGCGGGGGCCACCAAGAGACCCAGTACTTC. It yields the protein CASSFGGGHQETQYF. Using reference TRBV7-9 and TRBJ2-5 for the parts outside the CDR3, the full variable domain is DTGVSQNPRHKITKRGQNVTFRCDPISEHNRLYWYRQTLGQGPEFLTYFQNEAQLEKSRLLSDRFSAERPKGSFSTLEIQRTEQGDSAMYLCASSFGGGHQETQYFGPGTRLLVL.